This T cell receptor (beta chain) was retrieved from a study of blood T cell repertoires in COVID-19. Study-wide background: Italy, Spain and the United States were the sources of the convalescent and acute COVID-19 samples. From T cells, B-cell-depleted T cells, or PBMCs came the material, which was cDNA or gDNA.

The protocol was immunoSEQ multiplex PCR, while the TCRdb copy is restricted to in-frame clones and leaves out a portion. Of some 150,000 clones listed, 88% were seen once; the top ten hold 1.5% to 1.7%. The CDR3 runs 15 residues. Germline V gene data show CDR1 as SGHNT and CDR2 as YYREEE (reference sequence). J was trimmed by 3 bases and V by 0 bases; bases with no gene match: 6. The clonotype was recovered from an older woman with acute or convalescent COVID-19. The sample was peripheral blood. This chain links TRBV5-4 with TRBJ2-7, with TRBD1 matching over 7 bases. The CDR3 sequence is CASSLGGTAIYEQYF. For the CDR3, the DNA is TGTGCCAGCAGCTTGGGTGGGACAGCCATCTACGAGCAGTACTTC.